This T cell receptor beta chain was found in a study of cytomegalovirus exposure and HLA in healthy donors. Turning to the study itself: A data release that came early held 80 million to 95 million unique TCRs from HLA-typed donors.

For this clone: Its target is not known.

Germline lookup yields CDR1 SNHLY and CDR2 FYNNEI. V was cut by 7 bases and J by 5 bases, with 17 bases left in between. The CDR3 spans 14 residues. Both 60 Vbeta primers and 13 Jbeta primers went into the PCR. In the authors' methods: Among the unique TCR beta chains that a later analysis counted, about 86 million in all, approximately 12 million were shared. Here immunoSEQ multiplex PCR was the method, and the copy in TCRdb shows in-frame clones only, minus some. The V and J calls and clone size are taken from that table; D and trimming were inferred from the DNA. The data contain about 160,000 clones, over 80% of them seen just once; the ten biggest clones take up more than 1%. Findings and limits, study-wide: No immune exposure information besides CMV serostatus was available. Reports showed the classifier diagnosing cytomegalovirus status with high specificity and sensitivity.

What was sequenced was PBMCs. The TCR comes from a boy between 2 and 10 years old in good health and CMV-seronegative. The chain is built from TRBV2 and TRBJ2-5; D is possibly TRBD2 (6 bases). The CDR3 sequence: CASILGTSGETQYF. In nucleotides, the CDR3 is TGTGCCAGCATACTCGGGACCAGCGGGGAGACCCAGTACTTC.